This TCR beta chain was sequenced for a study of Graves' ophthalmopathy and Graves' hyperthyroidism. Across the study: The stable label applied to hyperthyroidism with no ophthalmopathy within 18 months of follow-up.

Amplification targeted the TCR beta CDR3 regions, with RNA transcripts as the source material. Second-round multiplex PCR followed a first-round RT-PCR using HTBI primers. TCRdb redid the calling of the multiplex PCR reads with MiXCR, one entry per CDR3 protein. The sample records some 1.1 million distinct CDR3 sequences, less than 45% being singletons. The diagnosis was founded upon clinical symptoms, serum thyroxine, TRAb, thyroid ultrasound and orbital computed tomography. Study-level results: Most thyroid-expanded clonotypes exceeding 0.001 frequency were also found in blood.

As to this clonotype: What it recognizes is unknown.

Germline V lookup: CDR1 LNHDA, CDR2 SQIVND (reference sequence). Trimming removed 3 bases at V and 4 bases at J, with 10 bases between. The CDR3 loop spans 15 amino acids. The source is an adult man with Graves' hyperthyroidism. The sample consisted of peripheral blood or thyroid tissue (not recorded which). This chain uses TRBV19 with TRBJ2-6; D is undetermined. CDR3 nucleotide sequence: TGTGCCAGTAGTATCACAAATACCGGGGCCAACGTCCTGACTTTC. This gives the protein CASSITNTGANVLTF.